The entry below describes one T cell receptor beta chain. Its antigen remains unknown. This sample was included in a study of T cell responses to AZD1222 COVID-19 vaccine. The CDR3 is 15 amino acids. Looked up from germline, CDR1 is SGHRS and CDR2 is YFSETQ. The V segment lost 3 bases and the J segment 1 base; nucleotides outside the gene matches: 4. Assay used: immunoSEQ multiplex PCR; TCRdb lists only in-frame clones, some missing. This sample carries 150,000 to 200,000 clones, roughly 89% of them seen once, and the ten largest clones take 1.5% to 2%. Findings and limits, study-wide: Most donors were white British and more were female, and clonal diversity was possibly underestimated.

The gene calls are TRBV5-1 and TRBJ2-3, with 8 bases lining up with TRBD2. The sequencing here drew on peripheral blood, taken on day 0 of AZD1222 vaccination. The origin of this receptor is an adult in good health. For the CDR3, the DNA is TGCGCCAGCAGCTGGGCGGGAGGAGGCACAGATACGCAGTATTTT. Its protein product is CASSWAGGGTDTQYF. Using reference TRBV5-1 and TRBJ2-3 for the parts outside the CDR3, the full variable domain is KAGVTQTPRYLIKTRGQQVTLSCSPISGHRSVSWYQQTPGQGLQFLFEYFSETQRNKGNFPGRFSGRQFSNSRSEMNVSTLELGDSALYLCASSWAGGGTDTQYFGPGTRLTVL.